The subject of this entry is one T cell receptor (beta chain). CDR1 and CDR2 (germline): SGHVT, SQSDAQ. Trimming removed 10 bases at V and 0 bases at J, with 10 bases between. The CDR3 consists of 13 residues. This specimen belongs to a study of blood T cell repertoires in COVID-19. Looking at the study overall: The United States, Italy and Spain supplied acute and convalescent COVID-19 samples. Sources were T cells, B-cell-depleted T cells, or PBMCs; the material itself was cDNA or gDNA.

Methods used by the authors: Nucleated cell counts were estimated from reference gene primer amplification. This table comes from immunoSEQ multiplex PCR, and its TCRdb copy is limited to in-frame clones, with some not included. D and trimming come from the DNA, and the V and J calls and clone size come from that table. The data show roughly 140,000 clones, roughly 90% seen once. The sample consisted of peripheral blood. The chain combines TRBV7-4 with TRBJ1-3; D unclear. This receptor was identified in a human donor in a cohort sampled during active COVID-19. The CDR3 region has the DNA TGTGCCAAGCCGAGTTACTCTGGAAACACCATATATTTT. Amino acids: CAKPSYSGNTIYF.